The clone carrying this T cell receptor (beta chain) was seen only a few times. Its antigen is as yet unknown. With a J-beta primer mix and a sample-barcoded 5' primer, a second PCR ran about 7 to 12 cycles. TCRdb re-called the 5' RACE reads through MiXCR, storing one row per CDR3 protein. The sample contains fewer than 800,000 distinct CDR3 sequences, about 52% of which appear only once. Germline lookup yields CDR1 LGHDT and CDR2 YNNKEL (reference sequence). This CDR3 is 14 amino acids long. Sample donors were healthy Caucasian individuals that came from Russia, aged roughly 6 to 100. This specimen belongs to a study of blood T cells in healthy people across ages. Findings and caveats of the study: In older individuals, TCR beta diversity per million T cells was lower, falling roughly linearly with age.

J is TRBJ2-4 and V is TRBV3-1, with 10 bases that match TRBD1. Gene TRBJ2-5 matches the end of the DNA better, so the J call may be wrong. The receptor was isolated from a woman between 55 and 75 years old in good health. The specimen was blood. The CDR3 loop is CASSQPGQGETQYF. CDR3 bases: TGTGCCAGCAGCCAGCCGGGACAGGGGGAGACCCAGTACTTC.